The source of this T cell receptor beta chain is a study of read filtering for tumor transcriptome and immune sequencing. Study context: Whole-transcriptome libraries were prepared after DNase treatment. Broader study findings: Even smaller IR-seq throughput identified most shared clonotypes. Sorted CD138-negative bone marrow cells were not purified T cells.

As concerns this clonotype: Antigen unknown.

Sampling of bone marrow took place during active disease in every patient. CDR3 length equals 15 residues. V was clipped by 5 bases and J by 4 bases, with 17 bases between them. Molecular barcoded adaptors covering alpha/delta and beta/gamma chains were used on approximately 400 ng RNA. TCRdb reprocessed the reads via MiXCR and lists one record per CDR3 protein. The table includes more than 30,000 distinct CDR3 sequences, 14% detected once. The sequencing sample was made of a population of CD138-negative cells sorted from bone marrow. The chain links TRBV12-3 or TRBV12-4 to TRBJ1-1, with D possibly matching TRBD1 (6 bases). This TCR was recovered from a donor aged 40 or older with multiple myeloma. The CDR3 DNA reads TGTGCCAGCAGTCTCATGGGGGGGGCCGGCACTGAAGCTTTCTTT. It is translated as CASSLMGGAGTEAFF.